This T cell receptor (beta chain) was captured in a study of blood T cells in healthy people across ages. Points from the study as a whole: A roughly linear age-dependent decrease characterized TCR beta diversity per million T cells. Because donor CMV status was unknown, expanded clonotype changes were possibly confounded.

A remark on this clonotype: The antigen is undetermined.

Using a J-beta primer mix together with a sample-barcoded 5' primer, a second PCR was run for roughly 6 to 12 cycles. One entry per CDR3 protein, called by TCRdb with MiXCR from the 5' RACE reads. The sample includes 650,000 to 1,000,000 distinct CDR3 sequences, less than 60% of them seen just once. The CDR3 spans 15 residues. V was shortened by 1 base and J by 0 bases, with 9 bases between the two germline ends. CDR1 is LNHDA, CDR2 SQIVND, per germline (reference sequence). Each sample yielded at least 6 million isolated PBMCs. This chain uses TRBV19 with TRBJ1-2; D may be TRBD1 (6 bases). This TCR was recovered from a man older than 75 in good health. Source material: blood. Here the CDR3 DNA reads TGTGCCAGTAGTATAGGGACAGCACCTAACTATGGCTACACCTTC. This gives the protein CASSIGTAPNYGYTF. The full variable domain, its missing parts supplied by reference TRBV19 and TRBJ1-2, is DGGITQSPKYLFRKEGQNVTLSCEQNLNHDAMYWYRQDPGQGLRLIYYSQIVNDFQKGDIAEGYSVSREKKESFPLTVTSAQKNPTAFYLCASSIGTAPNYGYTFGSGTRLTVV.